The 18 T cell receptor beta chains presented below share a single source sample, sequenced in a study of response to subunit inactivated influenza vaccine. TCRdb redid the calling of the RT-PCR reads with MiXCR, one entry per CDR3 protein. Of about 700,000 distinct CDR3 sequences in the sample, 14% were seen once. Sequencing was performed on PBMCs from blood, taken 14 days before vaccination. The receptors stem from a man aged 45 to 65 who received an inactivated influenza vaccine.

The V and J genes are TRBV9 and TRBJ2-1; D gene unclear. Germline CDR1 and CDR2: SGDLS and YYNGEE. The CDR3 sequence is 15 residues long. The ends were cut back, 0 bases at V and 0 bases at J, with 7 bases in the middle. CDR3 residues: CASSVGTTSYNEQFF. The CDR3 bases are TGTGCCAGCAGCGTAGGAACGACCTCCTACAATGAGCAGTTCTTC.

The chain links TRBV5-4 to TRBJ2-3; D is undetermined. The CDR3 is made up of 13 amino acids. The germline V gene has CDR1 SGHNT and CDR2 YYREEE (reference sequence). V was clipped by 1 base and J by 5 bases, with 8 bases between them. This chain's CDR3 is CASSLPVGDTQYF. Here the CDR3 DNA reads TGTGCCAGCAGCTTGCCAGTGGGAGATACGCAGTATTTT.

V and J are TRBV6-2 or TRBV6-3 and TRBJ2-4, with TRBD2 matching 11 bases. The V and J ends lost 5 bases and 0 bases, in that order; junction bases with no gene match: 9. The germline V gene encodes CDR1 MNHEY and CDR2 SVGEGT. The CDR3 is 18 amino acids. The CDR3, as DNA: TGTGCCAGCAGTCCGACTAGCGGGATGTTCCTAGCCAAAAACATTCAGTACTTC. This translates into CASSPTSGMFLAKNIQYF.

This clonotype was recorded many times. The chain couples TRBV29-1 to TRBJ2-1; D call uncertain. From germline, CDR1 is SQVTM and CDR2 ANQGSEA. This CDR3 spans 14 amino acids. With 3 bases removed from V and 1 base from J, the gap between germline ends came to 10 bases. As DNA, the CDR3 is TGCAGCGTTGATGTCGGTGGTTCCTACAATGAGCAGTTCTTC. It codes for CSVDVGGSYNEQFF.

This clonotype was seen repeatedly, ten times or more. V gene TRBV7-2 combines with J gene TRBJ2-7; D is possibly TRBD2 (5 bases). Trimming took 5 bases from V and 4 from J, leaving 15 bases between them. The germline V gene encodes CDR1 SGHTA and CDR2 FQGNSA. CDR3 length: 14 residues. DNA of the CDR3: TGTGCCAGCAGCGAGCGGAGTCTCAATTACGAGCAGTACTTC. Its translation is CASSERSLNYEQYF.

This clonotype was detected a few times. Here the CDR3 reads CASSLPMGTGETQYF. CDR3 nucleotide sequence: TGTGCCAGCAGCCTCCCAATGGGAACAGGAGAGACCCAGTACTTC. This sequence joins TRBV7-6 and TRBJ2-5, with a tentative D call TRBD1 (5 bases). Germline V lookup: CDR1 SGHVS, CDR2 FNYEAQ. The CDR3 is 15 residues long. V was cut by 5 bases and J by 4 bases, with 17 bases left in between.

The sample holds a few counts of this clonotype. The chain joins TRBV18 to TRBJ2-1; 11 nucleotides align to TRBD2. V dropped 1 base and J dropped 12; count of bases not matched to a gene: 11. This CDR3 has 16 amino acids. Germline CDR1 is KGHSH and CDR2 is LQKENI. The CDR3 region has the DNA TGTGCCAGCTCACCACTAACTAGCGGGAGTTTGAATTGGCAGTTCTTC. Amino acids: CASSPLTSGSLNWQFF.

The V and J genes are TRBV12-3 or TRBV12-4 and TRBJ2-5; no definite D call. The CDR3 is 13 residues long. Trimming removed 3 bases at V and 3 bases at J, with 8 bases between. The CDR3 protein is CASSLLSEETQYF. In DNA, the CDR3 is TGTGCCAGCAGTTTGTTGTCAGAAGAGACCCAGTACTTC.

This clonotype was picked up a small number of times. The chain carries TRBV12-3 or TRBV12-4 and TRBJ2-2; D perhaps matches TRBD2 (5 bases). CDR3 length: 14 amino acids. Trimming cost V 3 bases and J 5 bases, with 10 bases left between them. The chain's CDR3 is CASSFRRETGELFF. The CDR3, as DNA: TGTGCCAGCAGTTTCCGAAGGGAGACCGGGGAGCTGTTTTTT.

A few counts support this clonotype. CDR3 sequence (DNA): TGCGCCAGCAGCTTGGGAGGCAGGGAAGGCAAAAACATTCAGTACTTC. Translating it yields CASSLGGREGKNIQYF. The rearrangement links TRBV5-1 to TRBJ2-4, with TRBD1 as a possible D gene (5 bases). V shed 0 bases and J shed 3 bases, with 13 bases lying between them. Per the germline V gene, CDR1 is SGHRS and CDR2 is YFSETQ. This CDR3 is built from 16 residues.

The gene calls are TRBV7-9 and TRBJ2-1; D not resolved. The CDR3 runs to 13 residues. V lost 4 bases, J lost 6 bases, and 10 bases lay in between. Germline V gives CDR1 SEHNR, CDR2 FQNEAQ (reference sequence). CDR3 in DNA: TGTGCCAGCAGCTCGCCCAACACCAATGAGCAGTTCTTC. Protein sequence: CASSSPNTNEQFF.

The table lists this clonotype with many counts. The CDR3 loop reads CASSLGTGVTNTEAFF. The CDR3 DNA follows: TGTGCCAGCAGTCTGGGGACAGGGGTCACGAACACTGAAGCTTTCTTT. This chain connects TRBV27 to TRBJ1-1; 10 bases map to TRBD1. V shed 5 bases, J shed 1 base, and the junction held 7 bases outside the gene matches. The V gene's germline CDR1 is MNHEY and CDR2 SMNVEV (reference sequence). The CDR3 runs to 16 residues.

This clonotype appeared a few times. V usage is TRBV4-2 and J usage is TRBJ2-1; D remains unclear. The V gene's germline CDR1 is LGHNA and CDR2 YNFKEQ. This CDR3 has 17 residues. The germline V and J ends were trimmed by 1 base and 2 bases, with 15 bases remaining between them. CDR3 coding DNA: TGTGCCAGCAGCCAAGTTACGGACGCCTCGACCTACAATGAGCAGTTCTTC. Amino acid sequence: CASSQVTDASTYNEQFF.

This clonotype was recorded at least ten times. DNA of the CDR3: TGTGCCAGCAGTCCCCCAGGACTTCGGGGAAACATTCAGTACTTC. This sequence encodes CASSPPGLRGNIQYF. The V call is TRBV28, the J call TRBJ2-4; weak D call: TRBD2 (5 bases). CDR1 and CDR2 from the germline V gene are MDHEN and SYDVKM. The ends were cut back, 5 bases at V and 6 bases at J, with 17 bases in the middle. The CDR3 runs 15 residues.

This clonotype was observed at least ten times. The chain recombines TRBV28 with TRBJ1-5; no firm D call. Looked up from germline, CDR1 is MDHEN and CDR2 is SYDVKM. The CDR3 runs 14 residues. V shed 10 bases and J shed 7 bases, with 20 bases lying between them. The CDR3 DNA follows: TGTGCCACTATAAGATCCCAGGTTCGGCAGCCCCAGCATTTT. It translates to CATIRSQVRQPQHF.

The gene calls are TRBV4-2 and TRBJ2-1; 15 nucleotides agree with TRBD2. The junction had 9 bases not matched to a gene; V was cut back by 1 base and J by 5 bases. CDR1 and CDR2 (germline): LGHNA, YNFKEQ. The CDR3 is 19 amino acids. For the CDR3, the DNA is TGTGCCAGCAGCCAAGCCCCGGGACTAGCGGGGGGCCTAGACAATGAGCAGTTCTTC. Protein product: CASSQAPGLAGGLDNEQFF.

The rearrangement uses TRBV15 and TRBJ2-7, with 9 bases lining up with TRBD1. The CDR3 is 18 amino acids. V dropped 1 base and J dropped 2; count of bases not matched to a gene: 12. Germline V gene lookup returns CDR1 LNHNV and CDR2 YYDKDF (reference sequence). For the CDR3, the DNA is TGTGCCACCAGCAGAGGTTTACGAACAGGGGGCTCAACCTACGAGCAGTACTTC. It specifies CATSRGLRTGGSTYEQYF.

This clonotype is a singleton in its sample. The J gene is TRBJ2-7, the V gene TRBV20-1; D ambiguous. Trimming took off 0 bases at V and 1 base at J, with 10 bases between the two ends. CDR1 and CDR2 from the germline V gene are DFQATT and SNEGSKA (reference sequence). This CDR3 comprises 14 residues. As DNA, the CDR3 is TGCAGTGCTAGAGATCGCGGCAGGTCCTACGAGCAGTACTTC. Amino acids: CSARDRGRSYEQYF.